Presented here are 2 T cell receptor beta chains from one specimen sequenced in a study of blood T cell repertoires in COVID-19. The repertoire was sequenced with immunoSEQ multiplex PCR; TCRdb's copy has only in-frame clones and lacks some. The table has around 300,000 clones, 75% to 95% seen once. The specimen was peripheral blood. These TCRs come from a woman in her twenties or thirties with COVID-19, enrolled during active disease.

The V gene is TRBV28, the J gene TRBJ2-2, with D hard to call. The CDR3 runs to 15 residues. The V gene lost 2 bases and the J gene lost 2 bases, with 9 bases spanning the gap. CDR1 is MDHEN and CDR2 is SYDVKM in the germline V gene. The CDR3 loop is CASSLPVLNTGELFF. The CDR3 nucleotides are TGTGCCAGCAGTTTACCGGTGCTTAACACCGGGGAGCTGTTTTTT. The full variable domain, in which reference TRBV28 and TRBJ2-2 provide the parts outside the CDR3, is DVKVTQSSRYLVKRTGEKVFLECVQDMDHENMFWYRQDPGLGLRLIYFSYDVKMKEKGDIPEGYSVSREKKERFSLILESASTNQTSMYLCASSLPVLNTGELFFGEGSRLTVL.

This chain uses TRBV6-5 with TRBJ1-2; D remains ambiguous. This CDR3 is built from 11 residues. The germline V gene encodes CDR1 MNHEY and CDR2 SVGAGI. Trimming removed 10 bases at V and 1 base at J, with 7 bases between. CDR3 bases: TGTGCCAAAGCCAATAACTATGGCTACACCTTC. It encodes CAKANNYGYTF.